What follows are 17 T cell receptor beta chains derived from one specimen sequenced in a study of blood T cell repertoires in COVID-19. Measured with immunoSEQ multiplex PCR; TCRdb has only the in-frame clones, and not every one. Among under 250,000 clones, 70% to 90% were seen once, and the ten largest hold over 2.5%. The specimen was peripheral blood. These receptors were collected from a middle-aged man who had recovered from COVID-19.

V and J are TRBV19 and TRBJ2-7; 11 bases match TRBD2. Germline V CDR1 and CDR2: LNHDA, SQIVND (reference sequence). The CDR3 totals 17 residues. V lost 0 bases, J lost 2 bases, and 6 bases stayed unmatched. The CDR3 sequence: CASSIDHLAGGPYEQYF. The CDR3 nucleotides are TGTGCCAGTAGTATAGATCACCTAGCGGGAGGACCCTACGAGCAGTACTTC.

Details on this clone: This same CDR3 is encoded by further DNA sequences in the sample. The chain recombines TRBV5-1 with TRBJ1-1; possibly TRBD1 for D (6 bases). Germline V gene lookup returns CDR1 SGHRS and CDR2 YFSETQ. Trimming pared 0 bases from V and 3 bases from J, leaving 9 bases between. CDR3 length: 14 amino acids. CDR3: CASSLAQGHTEAFF. In nucleotides, the CDR3 is TGCGCCAGCAGCTTGGCACAGGGACACACTGAAGCTTTCTTT.

The rearrangement uses TRBV5-4 and TRBJ2-3; tentative D call: TRBD2 (5 bases). The V end lost 4 bases, the J end lost 4 bases, and 7 bases lay between the germline ends. There are 12 residues in the CDR3. Germline assignment: CDR1 SGHNT and CDR2 YYREEE (reference sequence). CDR3 residues: CASSLLADTQYF. Written as DNA, the CDR3 is TGTGCCAGCAGCCTACTAGCAGATACGCAGTATTTT.

The sample holds a few counts of this clone. This CDR3 reads CASSPPGTGIHEQFF. The CDR3 nucleotides read TGTGCCAGCAGTCCACCCGGGACAGGGATCCATGAGCAGTTCTTC. This chain uses TRBV27 with TRBJ2-1, with 9 bases that match TRBD1. The junction had 10 bases not matched to a gene; V was cut back by 5 bases and J by 8 bases. CDR1 is MNHEY, CDR2 SMNVEV, per germline (reference sequence). The CDR3 is made up of 15 amino acids.

The V and J genes are TRBV19 and TRBJ1-2; 8 nucleotides agree with TRBD1. The junction had 5 bases not matched to a gene; V was cut back by 5 bases and J by 3 bases. Germline lookup yields CDR1 LNHDA and CDR2 SQIVND (reference sequence). The CDR3 is made up of 14 amino acids. CDR3 loop: CASSWDRWDYGYTF. The CDR3 DNA reads TGTGCCAGTAGTTGGGACAGGTGGGACTATGGCTACACCTTC.

V and J are TRBV21-1 and TRBJ1-6. TRBV21-1 is noted as a pseudogene. The CDR3 sequence is 16 residues long. The CDR3 protein is CASSKAGGAGNSPLHF. The CDR3 nucleotides are TGTGCCAGCAGCAAAGCTGGGGGGGCTGGTAATTCACCCCTCCACTTT.

The chain has TRBV5-4 and TRBJ2-1, with TRBD2 identical over 14 bases. Per the germline V gene, CDR1 is SGHNT and CDR2 is YYREEE (reference sequence). Trimming took 7 bases from V and 1 from J; bases not matched to a gene: 4. The CDR3 length is 16 residues. CDR3 loop: CASGWTSGRSYNEQFF. CDR3 sequence (DNA): TGTGCCAGCGGATGGACTAGCGGGAGGTCCTACAATGAGCAGTTCTTC.

The J gene is TRBJ2-3, the V gene TRBV10-3; D is unclear. V shed 6 bases and J shed 2 bases, with 6 bases lying between them. This CDR3 contains 12 residues. Germline-derived CDR1 and CDR2 are ENHRY and SYGVKD. The chain's CDR3 is CAISANTDTQYF. CDR3 sequence (DNA): TGTGCCATCAGCGCGAACACAGATACGCAGTATTTT.

This chain uses TRBV3-1 (or the pseudogene TRBV3-2) with TRBJ2-4, with 12 bases that match TRBD2. The CDR3 sequence is 15 residues long. Looked up from germline, CDR1 is LGHDT and CDR2 is YNNKEL (reference sequence). V lost 4 bases and J lost 6; bases outside the gene matches: 4. The CDR3 DNA reads as TGTGCCAGCAGCCTCGTGACTAGCGGGAGAAACATTCAGTACTTC. This sequence encodes CASSLVTSGRNIQYF.

The chain carries TRBV2 and TRBJ1-1, with TRBD1 matching 7 bases. Germline CDR1 is SNHLY and CDR2 is FYNNEI. The CDR3 length is 14 residues. V shed 6 bases, J shed 1 base, and the junction held 5 bases outside the gene matches. The CDR3: CASRTWTGNTEAFF. The CDR3 bases are TGTGCCAGCAGGACGTGGACAGGGAACACTGAAGCTTTCTTT. Filled out from reference TRBV2 and TRBJ1-1, the complete variable domain reads EPEVTQTPSHQVTQMGQEVILRCVPISNHLYFYWYRQILGQKVEFLVSFYNNEISEKSEIFDDQFSVERPDGSNFTLKIRSTKLEDSAMYFCASRTWTGNTEAFFGQGTRLTVV.

The genes are TRBV30 and TRBJ1-1; no clear D gene. Trimming stripped 4 bases from V and 0 bases from J, with 9 bases between. Germline V gene data show CDR1 as GTSNPN and CDR2 as SVGIG (reference sequence). CDR3 length: 13 amino acids. CDR3 region: CAWKEQMNTEAFF. CDR3 DNA: TGTGCCTGGAAAGAACAAATGAACACTGAAGCTTTCTTT.

The rearrangement uses TRBV9 and TRBJ2-2; D is undetermined. V lost 0 bases to trimming and J lost 0 bases, with 3 bases between them. The CDR3 consists of 14 residues. CDR1 is SGDLS and CDR2 is YYNGEE in the germline V gene. The CDR3 loop reads CASSVVTNTGELFF. DNA for the CDR3: TGTGCCAGCAGCGTAGTCACGAACACCGGGGAGCTGTTTTTT.

The chain links TRBV28 to TRBJ1-6; 8 bases agree with TRBD1. With 6 bases clipped from V and 2 bases from J, the junction kept 9 bases outside the gene matches. The length of the CDR3 is 17 residues. Germline V gives CDR1 MDHEN, CDR2 SYDVKM. CDR3 protein: CASRLGPTGAYNSPLHF. The CDR3 nucleotides read TGTGCCAGCAGGCTGGGGCCGACAGGGGCCTATAATTCACCCCTCCACTTT.

V usage is TRBV5-1 and J usage is TRBJ2-1; 14 nucleotides align to TRBD2. This CDR3 spans 16 amino acids. The J segment lost 9 bases and the V segment lost 4 bases, leaving 9 bases of the junction unmatched. Germline loops: CDR1 SGHRS, CDR2 YFSETQ. This chain's CDR3 is CASSVPGLAGEGEQFF. CDR3 bases: TGCGCCAGCAGCGTGCCGGGACTAGCGGGAGAAGGTGAGCAGTTCTTC.

This chain joins TRBV5-1 and TRBJ2-7, with a possible D match to TRBD2 (5 bases). The germline gives CDR1 SGHRS, CDR2 YFSETQ. The V and J ends lost 3 bases and 3 bases respectively, with 16 bases between them. This CDR3 region has 15 residues. CDR3 in amino acids: CASSSRGEGNYEQYF. In DNA, the CDR3 is TGCGCCAGCAGCTCCCGCGGAGAGGGAAACTACGAGCAGTACTTC.

CDR3 in DNA: TGTGCCAGCTCAGCGACAGGAGGTGCCTATGGCTACACCTTC. Its translation is CASSATGGAYGYTF. The rearrangement links TRBV18 to TRBJ1-2; a possible D gene is TRBD1 (6 bases). From germline, CDR1 is KGHSH and CDR2 LQKENI. Between the trimmed V and J ends, which lost 5 bases and 4 bases, there was a span of 14 bases. CDR3 length: 14 amino acids.

The chain has TRBV28 and TRBJ2-7, with 7 bases matching TRBD1. CDR1 is MDHEN, CDR2 SYDVKM, per germline. Trimming took 5 bases from V and 2 from J; bases not matched to a gene: 6. CDR3 size: 14 residues. CDR3 loop: CASSLWTGAYEQYF. DNA of the CDR3: TGTGCCAGCAGTCTGTGGACAGGAGCCTACGAGCAGTACTTC.